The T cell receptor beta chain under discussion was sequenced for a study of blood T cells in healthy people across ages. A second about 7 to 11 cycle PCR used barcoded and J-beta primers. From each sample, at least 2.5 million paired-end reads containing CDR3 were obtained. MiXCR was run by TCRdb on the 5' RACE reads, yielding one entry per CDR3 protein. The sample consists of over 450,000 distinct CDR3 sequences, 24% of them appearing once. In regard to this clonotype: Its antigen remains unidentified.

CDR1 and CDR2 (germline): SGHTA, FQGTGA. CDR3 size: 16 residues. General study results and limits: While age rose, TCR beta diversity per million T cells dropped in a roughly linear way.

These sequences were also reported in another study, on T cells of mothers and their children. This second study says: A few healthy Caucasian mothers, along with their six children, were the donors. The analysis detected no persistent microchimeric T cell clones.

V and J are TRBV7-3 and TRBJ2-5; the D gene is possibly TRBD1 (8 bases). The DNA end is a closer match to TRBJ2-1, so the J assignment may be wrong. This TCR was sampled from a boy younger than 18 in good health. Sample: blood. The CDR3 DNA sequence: TGTGCCAGCAGCCCAACAGGGGGGGCCGCACTCAATGAGCAGTTCTTC. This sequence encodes CASSPTGGAALNEQFF.